These T cell receptor beta chains were read from a single sample in a study of siplizumab effects on memory and regulatory T cells. Repertoires were generated with immunoSEQ multiplex PCR, while TCRdb's copy carries only in-frame clones and drops some. The sample lists roughly 100,000 clones; 85% to 95% were seen once. Source material: Tregs sorted from blood. The source is a human donor in good health. Both conserved end residues are part of each CDR3. D genes are given only for firm matches. Clone size, where shown, is once, few, many, or a class for clones that have expanded.

D gene: NA
clone size: NA
V gene: TRBV12-2
CDR3 length: 19
J gene: TRBJ1-2
CDR3 DNA: TGTGCAAGTCGCTTAGCGCGACGCACGTGCAATACCAGTAACTATGGCTACACCTTC
CDR3 protein: CASRLARRTCNTSNYGYTF

D gene: NA
clone size: NA
V gene: TRBV15
CDR3 length: 16
J gene: TRBJ1-2
CDR3 DNA: TGTGCCACCAGCAGAGACCTAACCGGGACGGCCTATGGCTACACCTTC
CDR3 protein: CATSRDLTGTAYGYTF

D gene: TRBD1
clone size: NA
V gene: TRBV5-1
CDR3 length: 16
J gene: TRBJ2-1
CDR3 DNA: TGCGCCAGCAGCTGGGACAGGGGGTACTCCTACAATGAGCAGTTCTTC
CDR3 protein: CASSWDRGYSYNEQFF

D gene: TRBD2
clone size: NA
V gene: TRBV9
CDR3 length: 17
J gene: TRBJ2-3
CDR3 DNA: TGTGCCAGCAGCGTAGGAGTTAGCGGGAGGAGGGCAGATACGCAGTATTTT
CDR3 protein: CASSVGVSGRRADTQYF

D gene: NA
clone size: NA
V gene: TRBV27
CDR3 length: 11
J gene: TRBJ2-7
CDR3 DNA: TGTGCCAGCGGGGGATCCTACGAGCAGTACTTC
CDR3 protein: CASGGSYEQYF

D gene: TRBD2
clone size: NA
V gene: TRBV10-3
CDR3 length: 13
J gene: TRBJ2-7
CDR3 DNA: TGTGCCATTACTAGCGGGAGTCTGGACGAGCAGTACTTC
CDR3 protein: CAITSGSLDEQYF

D gene: TRBD1
clone size: once
V gene: TRBV23-1
CDR3 length: 17
J gene: TRBJ2-4
CDR3 DNA: TGCGCCAGCAGTCCCGGACAGGGGGAAATTTTACGAAACATTCAGTACTTC
CDR3 protein: CASSPGQGEILRNIQYF

D gene: TRBD2
clone size: NA
V gene: TRBV9
CDR3 length: 18
J gene: TRBJ2-6
CDR3 DNA: TGTGCCAGCAGCGGAACGCGCGGGGGGCACTCTGGGGCCAACGTCCTGACTTTC
CDR3 protein: CASSGTRGGHSGANVLTF

D gene: NA
clone size: NA
V gene: TRBV6-6
CDR3 length: 15
J gene: TRBJ1-5
CDR3 DNA: TGTGCCAGCAGCCTAATGTGGGGGATTAATCAGCCCCAGCATTTT
CDR3 protein: CASSLMWGINQPQHF

D gene: TRBD2
clone size: NA
V gene: TRBV10-3
CDR3 length: 15
J gene: TRBJ2-2
CDR3 DNA: TGTGCCACCAGCCGGCTAGCGGTGAACACCGGGGAGCTGTTTTTT
CDR3 protein: CATSRLAVNTGELFF

D gene: NA
clone size: NA
V gene: TRBV18
CDR3 length: 14
J gene: TRBJ2-2
CDR3 DNA: TGTGCCAGCTCACAGACAGTTAACACCGGGGAGCTGTTTTTT
CDR3 protein: CASSQTVNTGELFF

D gene: NA
clone size: NA
V gene: TRBV5-1
CDR3 length: 13
J gene: TRBJ2-5
CDR3 DNA: TGCGCCAGCAGCTTGGCGGGGCGGGAGACCCAGTACTTC
CDR3 protein: CASSLAGRETQYF

D gene: NA
clone size: NA
V gene: TRBV7-9
CDR3 length: 14
J gene: TRBJ1-5
CDR3 DNA: TGTGCCAGCAGCTCCACAGGGAGCAATCAGCCCCAGCATTTT
CDR3 protein: CASSSTGSNQPQHF

D gene: TRBD2
clone size: once
V gene: TRBV4-1
CDR3 length: 14
J gene: TRBJ2-1
CDR3 DNA: TGCGCCAGCAGCCAGTCTAGCGGGAGAGGGGAGCAGTTCTTC
CDR3 protein: CASSQSSGRGEQFF

D gene: NA
clone size: once
V gene: TRBV2
CDR3 length: 15
J gene: TRBJ2-1
CDR3 DNA: TGTGCCAGCAGTCCCAGGGGGGTTGGGTCCAATGAGCAGTTCTTC
CDR3 protein: CASSPRGVGSNEQFF

D gene: NA
clone size: NA
V gene: TRBV25-1
CDR3 length: 14
J gene: TRBJ1-2
CDR3 DNA: TGTGCCAGCAGTGAATCGGACAGTGGGAATGGCTACACCTTC
CDR3 protein: CASSESDSGNGYTF

D gene: TRBD2
clone size: NA
V gene: TRBV7-8
CDR3 length: 15
J gene: TRBJ2-1
CDR3 DNA: TGTGCCAGCAGCCCGACTAGCGGGATGTACAATGAGCAGTTCTTC
CDR3 protein: CASSPTSGMYNEQFF

D gene: NA
clone size: NA
V gene: TRBV19
CDR3 length: 15
J gene: TRBJ1-3
CDR3 DNA: TGTGCCAGTAGTATATTGAAGGGTTCCGGAAACACCATATATTTT
CDR3 protein: CASSILKGSGNTIYF

D gene: TRBD1
clone size: NA
V gene: TRBV30
CDR3 length: 15
J gene: TRBJ1-6
CDR3 DNA: TGTGCCTCCAGGACAGGGGTAAATCGGAATTCACCCCTCCACTTT
CDR3 protein: CASRTGVNRNSPLHF

D gene: NA
clone size: NA
V gene: TRBV10-3
CDR3 length: 12
J gene: TRBJ2-3
CDR3 DNA: TGTGCCATCAGGAGGGACACAGATACGCAGTATTTT
CDR3 protein: CAIRRDTDTQYF

D gene: NA
clone size: NA
V gene: TRBV19
CDR3 length: 11
J gene: TRBJ2-7
CDR3 DNA: TGTGCCAGTAGTGGGGGACGGTCGCACCACTTC
CDR3 protein: CASSGGRSHHF

D gene: NA
clone size: NA
V gene: TRBV7-8
CDR3 length: 15
J gene: TRBJ1-2
CDR3 DNA: TGTGCCAGCAGCTATCGGGACACCGATAACTATGGCTACACCTTC
CDR3 protein: CASSYRDTDNYGYTF

D gene: NA
clone size: NA
V gene: TRBV4-1
CDR3 length: 14
J gene: TRBJ1-4
CDR3 DNA: TGCGCCAGCAGCCAAGCATTCAGGGCGGAAAAACTGTTTTTT
CDR3 protein: CASSQAFRAEKLFF